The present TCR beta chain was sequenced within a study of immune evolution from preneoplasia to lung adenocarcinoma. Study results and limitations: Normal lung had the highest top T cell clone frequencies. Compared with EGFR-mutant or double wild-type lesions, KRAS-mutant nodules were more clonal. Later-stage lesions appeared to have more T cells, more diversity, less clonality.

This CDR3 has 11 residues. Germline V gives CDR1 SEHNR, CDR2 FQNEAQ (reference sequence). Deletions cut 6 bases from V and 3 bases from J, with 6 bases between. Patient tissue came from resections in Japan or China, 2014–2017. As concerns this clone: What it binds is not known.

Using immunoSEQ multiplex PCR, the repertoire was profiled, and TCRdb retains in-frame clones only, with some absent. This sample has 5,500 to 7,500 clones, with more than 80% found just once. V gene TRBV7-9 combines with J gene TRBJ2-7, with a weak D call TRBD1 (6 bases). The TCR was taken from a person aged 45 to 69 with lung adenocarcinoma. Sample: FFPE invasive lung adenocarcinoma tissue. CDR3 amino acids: CASRGHYEQYF. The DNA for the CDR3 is TGTGCCAGCAGGGGACACTACGAGCAGTACTTC.